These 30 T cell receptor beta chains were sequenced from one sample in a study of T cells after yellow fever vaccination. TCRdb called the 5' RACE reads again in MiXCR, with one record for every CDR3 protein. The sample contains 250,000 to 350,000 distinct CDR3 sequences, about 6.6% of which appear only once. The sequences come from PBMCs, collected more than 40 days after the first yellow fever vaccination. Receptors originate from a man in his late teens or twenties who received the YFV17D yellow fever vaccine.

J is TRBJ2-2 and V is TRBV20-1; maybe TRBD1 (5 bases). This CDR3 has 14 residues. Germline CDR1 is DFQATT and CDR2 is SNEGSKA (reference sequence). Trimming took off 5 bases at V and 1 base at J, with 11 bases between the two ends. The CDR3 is CSALVGLNTGELFF. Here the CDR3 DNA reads TGCAGTGCTCTAGTGGGGCTGAACACCGGGGAGCTGTTTTTT.

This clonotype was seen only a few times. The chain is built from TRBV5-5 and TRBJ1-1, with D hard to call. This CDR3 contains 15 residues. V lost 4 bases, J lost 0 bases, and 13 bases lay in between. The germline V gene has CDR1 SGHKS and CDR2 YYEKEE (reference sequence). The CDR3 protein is CASSTSVGMNTEAFF. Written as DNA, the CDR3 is TGTGCCAGCAGCACATCTGTCGGCATGAACACTGAAGCTTTCTTT.

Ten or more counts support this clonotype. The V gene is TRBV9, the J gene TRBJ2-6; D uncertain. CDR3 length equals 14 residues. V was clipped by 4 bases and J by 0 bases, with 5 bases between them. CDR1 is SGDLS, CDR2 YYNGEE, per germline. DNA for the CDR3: TGTGCCAGCAGCCCGGACTCTGGGGCCAACGTCCTGACTTTC. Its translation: CASSPDSGANVLTF.

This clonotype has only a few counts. CDR3 sequence reads: CASSLVRKYPGPRFPYEQYV. CDR3 bases: TGTGCCAGCAGCTTAGTTCGAAAATACCCCGGGCCCCGATTTCCCTACGAGCAGTACGTC. The chain recombines TRBV11-2 with TRBJ2-7; D uncertain. The CDR3 has 20 amino acids. Germline V CDR1 and CDR2: SGHAT, FQNNGV. V was trimmed by 1 base and J by 2 bases, leaving 27 bases between them.

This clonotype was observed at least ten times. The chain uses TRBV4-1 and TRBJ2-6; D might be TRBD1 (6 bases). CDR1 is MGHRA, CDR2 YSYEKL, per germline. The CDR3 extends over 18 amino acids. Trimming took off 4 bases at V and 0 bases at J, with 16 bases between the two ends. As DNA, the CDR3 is TGCGCCAGCAGCCTACTGCCCAGGGGAACCTCTGGGGCCAACGTCCTGACTTTC. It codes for CASSLLPRGTSGANVLTF.

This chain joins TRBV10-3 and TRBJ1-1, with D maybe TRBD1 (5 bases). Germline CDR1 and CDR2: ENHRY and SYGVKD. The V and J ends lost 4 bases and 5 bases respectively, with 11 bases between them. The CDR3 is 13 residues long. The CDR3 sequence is CAISGEKGTEAFF. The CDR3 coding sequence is TGTGCCATCAGTGGGGAGAAGGGGACTGAAGCTTTCTTT.

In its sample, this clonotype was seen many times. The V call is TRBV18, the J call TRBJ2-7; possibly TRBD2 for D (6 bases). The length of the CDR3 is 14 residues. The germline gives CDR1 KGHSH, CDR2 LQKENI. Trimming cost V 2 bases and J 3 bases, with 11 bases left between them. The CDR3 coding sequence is TGTGCCAGCTCACCAGTAATCGGGGGCTACGAGCAGTACGTC. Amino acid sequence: CASSPVIGGYEQYV.

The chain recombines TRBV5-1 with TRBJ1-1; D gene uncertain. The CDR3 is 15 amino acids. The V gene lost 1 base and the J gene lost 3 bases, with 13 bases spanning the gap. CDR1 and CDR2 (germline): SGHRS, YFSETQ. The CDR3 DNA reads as TGCGCCAGCAGCTTGCTTGGGATTGGTGACACTGAAGCTTTCTTT. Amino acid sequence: CASSLLGIGDTEAFF.

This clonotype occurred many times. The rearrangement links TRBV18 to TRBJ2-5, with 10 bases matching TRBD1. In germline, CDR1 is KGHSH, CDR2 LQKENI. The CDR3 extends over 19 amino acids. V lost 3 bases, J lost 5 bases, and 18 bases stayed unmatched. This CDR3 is CASSPTQGTGDRSIETQYF. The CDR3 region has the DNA TGTGCCAGCTCACCCACTCAAGGGACAGGGGACAGGAGCATCGAGACCCAGTACTTC.

CDR3 in DNA: TGTGCCAGCAGCCCCAGGCCAGGCTCTGGAAACACCATATATTTT. This translates into CASSPRPGSGNTIYF. J is TRBJ1-3 and V is TRBV6-1; D not resolved. This CDR3 is built from 15 residues. CDR1 and CDR2 from the germline V gene are MNHNS and SASEGT. Trimming removed 6 bases at V and 0 bases at J, with 12 bases between.

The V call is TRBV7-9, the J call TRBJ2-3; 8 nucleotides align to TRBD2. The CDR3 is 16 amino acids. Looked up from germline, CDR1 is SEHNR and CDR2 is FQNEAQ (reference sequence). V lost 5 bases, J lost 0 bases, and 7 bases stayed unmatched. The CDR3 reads CASSVTRGASTDTQYF. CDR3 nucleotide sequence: TGTGCCAGCAGCGTGACGCGGGGGGCGAGCACAGATACGCAGTATTTT. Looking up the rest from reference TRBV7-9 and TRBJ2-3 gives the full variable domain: DTGVSQNPRHKITKRGQNVTFRCDPISEHNRLYWYRQTLGQGPEFLTYFQNEAQLEKSRLLSDRFSAERPKGSFSTLEIQRTEQGDSAMYLCASSVTRGASTDTQYFGPGTRLTVL.

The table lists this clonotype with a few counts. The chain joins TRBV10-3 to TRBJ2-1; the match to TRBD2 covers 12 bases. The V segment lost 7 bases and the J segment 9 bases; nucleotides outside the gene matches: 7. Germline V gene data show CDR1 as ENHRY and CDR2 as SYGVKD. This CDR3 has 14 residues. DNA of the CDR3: TGTGCCATCACAAGGACTAGCGGGGTAATTGAGCAGTTCTTC. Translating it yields CAITRTSGVIEQFF.

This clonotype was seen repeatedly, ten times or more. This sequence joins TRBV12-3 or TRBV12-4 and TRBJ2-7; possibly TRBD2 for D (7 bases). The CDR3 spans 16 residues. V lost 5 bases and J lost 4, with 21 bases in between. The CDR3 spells CASSPIYGGGAYEQYF. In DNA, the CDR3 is TGTGCCAGCAGTCCGATCTATGGTGGGGGGGCTTACGAGCAGTACTTC.

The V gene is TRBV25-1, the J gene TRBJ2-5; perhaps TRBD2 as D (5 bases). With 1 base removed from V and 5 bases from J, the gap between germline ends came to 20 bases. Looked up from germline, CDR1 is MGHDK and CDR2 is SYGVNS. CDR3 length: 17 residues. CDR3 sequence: CASSELTSGEQGETQYF. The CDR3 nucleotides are TGTGCCAGCAGTGAATTGACGAGCGGTGAACAAGGGGAGACCCAGTACTTC. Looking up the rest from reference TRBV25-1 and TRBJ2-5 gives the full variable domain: EADIYQTPRYLVIGTGKKITLECSQTMGHDKMYWYQQDPGMELHLIHYSYGVNSTEKGDLSSESTVSRIRTEHFPLTLESARPSHTSQYLCASSELTSGEQGETQYFGPGTRLLVL.

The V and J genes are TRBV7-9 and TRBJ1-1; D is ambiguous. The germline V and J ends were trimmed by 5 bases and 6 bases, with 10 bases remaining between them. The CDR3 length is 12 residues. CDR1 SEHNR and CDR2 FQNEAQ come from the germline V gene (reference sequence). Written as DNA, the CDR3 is TGTGCCAGCAGCCTTGGGCCGGCTGAAGCTTTCTTT. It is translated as CASSLGPAEAFF.

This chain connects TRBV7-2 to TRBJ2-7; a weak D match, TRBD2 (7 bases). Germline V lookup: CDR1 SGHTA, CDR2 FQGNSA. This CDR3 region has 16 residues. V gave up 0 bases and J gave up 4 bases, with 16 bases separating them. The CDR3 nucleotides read TGTGCCAGCAGCTTAGCGCGTGGGGGGGGGCCTTACGAGCAGTACTTC. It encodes CASSLARGGGPYEQYF.

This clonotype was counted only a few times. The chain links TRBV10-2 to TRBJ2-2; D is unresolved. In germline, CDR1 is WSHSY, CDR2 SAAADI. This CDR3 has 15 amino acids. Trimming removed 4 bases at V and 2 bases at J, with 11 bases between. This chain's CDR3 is CASSVPGYNTGELFF. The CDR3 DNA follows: TGCGCCAGCAGTGTCCCCGGATACAACACCGGGGAGCTGTTTTTT.

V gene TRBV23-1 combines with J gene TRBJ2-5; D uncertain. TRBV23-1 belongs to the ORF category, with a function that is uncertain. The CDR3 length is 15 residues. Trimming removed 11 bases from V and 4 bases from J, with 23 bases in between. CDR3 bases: TGCGCCTCCAGTCAACAGATGGGCCAAGCAGAGACCCAGTACTTC. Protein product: CASSQQMGQAETQYF.

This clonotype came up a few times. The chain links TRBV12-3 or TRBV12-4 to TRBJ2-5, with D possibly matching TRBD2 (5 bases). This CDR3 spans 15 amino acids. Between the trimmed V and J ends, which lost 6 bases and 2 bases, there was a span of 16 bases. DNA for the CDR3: TGTGCCAGCAGCCGAGGACTGGTGGGTCAAGAGACCCAGTACTTC. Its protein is CASSRGLVGQETQYF.

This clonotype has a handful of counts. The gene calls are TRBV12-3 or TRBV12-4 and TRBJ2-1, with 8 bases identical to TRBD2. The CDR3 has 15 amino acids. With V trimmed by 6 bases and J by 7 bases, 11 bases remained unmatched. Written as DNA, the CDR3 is TGTGCCAGCAGCGACCGGGGACTAGGAAGGAATGAGCAGTTCTTC. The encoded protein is CASSDRGLGRNEQFF.

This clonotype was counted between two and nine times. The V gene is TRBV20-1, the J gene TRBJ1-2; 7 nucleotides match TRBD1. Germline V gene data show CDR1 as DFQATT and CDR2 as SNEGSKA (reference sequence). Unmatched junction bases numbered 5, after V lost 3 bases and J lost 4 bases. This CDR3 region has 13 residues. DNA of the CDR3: TGCAGTGCTAGGGAGGGACAGATCTATGGCTACACCTTC. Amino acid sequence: CSAREGQIYGYTF.

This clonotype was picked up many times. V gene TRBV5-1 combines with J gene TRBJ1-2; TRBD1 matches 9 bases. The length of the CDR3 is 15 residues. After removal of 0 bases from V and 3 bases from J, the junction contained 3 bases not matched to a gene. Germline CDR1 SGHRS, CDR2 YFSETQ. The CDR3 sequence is CASSLATGGDYGYTF. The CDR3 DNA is TGCGCCAGCAGCTTGGCCACAGGGGGCGACTATGGCTACACCTTC.

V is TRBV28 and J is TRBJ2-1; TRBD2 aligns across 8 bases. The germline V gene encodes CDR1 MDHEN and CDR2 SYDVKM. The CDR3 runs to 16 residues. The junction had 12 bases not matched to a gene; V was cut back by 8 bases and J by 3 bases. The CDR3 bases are TGTGCCAGCCGCGTCGGGGGGGGGTATTTCTACAATGAGCAGTTCTTC. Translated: CASRVGGGYFYNEQFF.

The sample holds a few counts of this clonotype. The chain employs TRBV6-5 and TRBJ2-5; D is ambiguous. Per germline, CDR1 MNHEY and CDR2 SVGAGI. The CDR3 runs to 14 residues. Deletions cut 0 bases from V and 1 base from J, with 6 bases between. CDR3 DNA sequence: TGTGCCAGCAGTTACTCCGGTTTCCAAGAGACCCAGTACTTC. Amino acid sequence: CASSYSGFQETQYF.

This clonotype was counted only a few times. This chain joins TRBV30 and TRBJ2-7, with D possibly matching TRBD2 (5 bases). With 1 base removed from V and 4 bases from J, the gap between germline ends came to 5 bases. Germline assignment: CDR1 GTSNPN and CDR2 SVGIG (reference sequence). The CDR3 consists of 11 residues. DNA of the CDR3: TGTGCCTGGAGTGGAGGGTACGAGCAGTACTTC. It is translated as CAWSGGYEQYF.

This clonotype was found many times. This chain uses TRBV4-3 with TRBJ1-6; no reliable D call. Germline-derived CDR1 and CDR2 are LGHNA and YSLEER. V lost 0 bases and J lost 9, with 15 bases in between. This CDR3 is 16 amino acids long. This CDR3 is CASSQDLRTDGSPLHF. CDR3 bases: TGCGCCAGCAGCCAAGATCTGAGGACCGACGGTTCACCCCTCCACTTT.

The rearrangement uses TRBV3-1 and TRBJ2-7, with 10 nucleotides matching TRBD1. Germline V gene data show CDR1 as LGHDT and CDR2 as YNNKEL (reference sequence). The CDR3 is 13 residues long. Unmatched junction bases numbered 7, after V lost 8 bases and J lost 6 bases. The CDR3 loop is CASYGTGESEQYF. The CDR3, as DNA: TGTGCCAGCTACGGGACAGGGGAGAGCGAGCAGTACTTC.

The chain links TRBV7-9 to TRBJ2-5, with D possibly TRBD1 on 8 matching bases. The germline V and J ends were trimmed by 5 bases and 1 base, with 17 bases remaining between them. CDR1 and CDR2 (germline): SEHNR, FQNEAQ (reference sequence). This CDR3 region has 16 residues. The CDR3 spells CASSHTGGGLQETQYF. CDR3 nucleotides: TGTGCCAGCAGCCATACAGGGGGGGGCCTCCAAGAGACCCAGTACTTC.

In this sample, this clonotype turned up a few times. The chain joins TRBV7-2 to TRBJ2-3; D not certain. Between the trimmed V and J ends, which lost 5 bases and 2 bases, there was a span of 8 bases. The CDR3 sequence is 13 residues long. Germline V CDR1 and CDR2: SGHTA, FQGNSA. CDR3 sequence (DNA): TGTGCCAGCAGCCCGAAGAACACAGATACGCAGTATTTT. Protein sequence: CASSPKNTDTQYF.

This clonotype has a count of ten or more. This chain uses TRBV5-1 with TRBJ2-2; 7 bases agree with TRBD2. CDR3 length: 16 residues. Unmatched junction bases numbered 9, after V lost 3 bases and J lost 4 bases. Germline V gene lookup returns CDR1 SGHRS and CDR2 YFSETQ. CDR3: CASSWGGLVGTGELFF. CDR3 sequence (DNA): TGCGCCAGCAGCTGGGGAGGACTAGTGGGCACCGGGGAGCTGTTTTTT.